This T cell receptor beta chain emerged from a study of blood T cell repertoires in COVID-19. The V end lost 7 bases, the J end lost 2 bases, and 12 bases lay between the germline ends. Germline values: CDR1 SEHNR, CDR2 FQNEAQ (reference sequence). This CDR3 spans 15 amino acids. The assay was immunoSEQ multiplex PCR, and TCRdb's table has in-frame clones only and misses some. The table shows fewer than 300,000 clones, with 86% occurring only once. The sequence was obtained from a woman aged 25 to 45 with COVID-19, enrolled during active disease. The V and J genes are TRBV7-9 and TRBJ1-6, with D uncertain. The sample taken for sequencing was peripheral blood. CDR3 region: CASTHFDTYNSPLHF. As DNA, the CDR3 is TGTGCCAGCACCCACTTCGATACCTATAATTCACCCCTCCACTTT.